A single T cell receptor beta chain is shown here with its context. This specimen comes from a study of T cell changes during pregnancy in multiple sclerosis. V lost 2 bases, J lost 4 bases, and 21 bases lay in between. CDR3 length: 17 residues. Per germline, CDR1 MNHEY and CDR2 SMNVEV (reference sequence). Assay: immunoSEQ multiplex PCR; the TCRdb copy retains only in-frame clones and omits some. Of 30,000 to 40,000 clones in the sample, about nine tenths were seen once. V is TRBV27 and J is TRBJ2-7; tentatively, D is TRBD2 (6 bases). This specimen was CD4+ T cells from peripheral blood mononuclear cells, taken in the third trimester of pregnancy. The receptor was isolated from a female donor in good health, enrolled as a control in a pregnancy study. The chain's CDR3 is CASSLGQTLGTPYEQYF. The DNA of the CDR3 is TGTGCCAGCAGTTTAGGGCAAACCCTCGGGACTCCTTACGAGCAGTACTTC.